Shown below are 5 T cell receptor beta chains from a single sample sequenced in a study of T cells after posttransplantation cyclophosphamide. Control samples came 1 year after myeloablative marrow transplants with methotrexate plus calcineurin inhibitor. Some clones are missing from TCRdb's copy, which holds only in-frame ones; the method was immunoSEQ multiplex PCR. The sample yields about 12,000 clones, about 80% seen once. The sequences come from PBMCs, collected 367 days after allogeneic stem cell transplant with calcineurin inhibitor and methotrexate. The source of these receptors is a young adult male patient who received an allogeneic stem cell transplant from an unrelated donor, was CMV-positive, and had acute GVHD only. Some T cells could come from the graft donor.

The rearrangement joins TRBV7-6 to TRBJ1-2; the match to TRBD1 covers 7 bases. Germline V lookup: CDR1 SGHVS, CDR2 FNYEAQ. V lost 5 bases to trimming and J lost 3 bases; unmatched junction nucleotides: 3. This CDR3 has 13 amino acids. The CDR3 nucleotides are TGTGCCAGCAGCGCGGGACAGTACTATGGCTACACCTTC. Amino acid sequence: CASSAGQYYGYTF. The full variable domain, completed using reference TRBV7-6 and TRBJ1-2, is GAGVSQSPRYKVTKRGQDVALRCDPISGHVSLYWYRQALGQGPEFLTYFNYEAQQDKSGLPNDRFSAERPEGSISTLTIQRTEQRDSAMYRCASSAGQYYGYTFGSGTRLTVV.

The chain uses TRBV11-1 and TRBJ2-3, with 7 bases that match TRBD1. V shed 6 bases, J shed 6 bases, and the junction held 12 bases outside the gene matches. The germline V gene has CDR1 SGHAT and CDR2 FQDESV (reference sequence). This CDR3 has 15 amino acids. In DNA, the CDR3 is TGTGCCAGCAGTTCCGGGACAGTAATACAGGATACGCAGTATTTT. Amino acid sequence: CASSSGTVIQDTQYF.

The chain uses TRBV6-1 and TRBJ1-5; D may be TRBD1 (6 bases). The CDR3 sequence is 15 residues long. Germline CDR1 MNHNS, CDR2 SASEGT. Trimming took 5 bases from V and 3 from J, leaving 14 bases between them. CDR3 bases: TGTGCCAGCAGTCCCACACAGGGCTTCAATCAGCCCCAGCATTTT. Its translation is CASSPTQGFNQPQHF.

The chain uses TRBV7-8 and TRBJ1-5, with D possibly being TRBD1 (5 bases). The V end lost 5 bases, the J end lost 7 bases, and 12 bases lay between the germline ends. Germline V gene sequence: CDR1 SGHVS, CDR2 FQNEAQ. The CDR3 has 13 residues. This CDR3 is CASSPGGVQPQHF. CDR3 DNA: TGTGCCAGCAGCCCGGGGGGGGTACAGCCCCAGCATTTT.

The rearrangement joins TRBV19 to TRBJ2-3; 9 nucleotides line up with TRBD2. CDR1 and CDR2 from the germline V gene are LNHDA and SQIVND (reference sequence). V shed 3 bases, J shed 9 bases, and the junction held 16 bases outside the gene matches. This CDR3 contains 17 residues. The CDR3 here is CASSMYFAGGPRSTQYF. Here the CDR3 DNA reads TGTGCCAGTAGTATGTATTTCGCGGGAGGGCCCCGGTCCACGCAGTATTTT.